This TCR beta chain was obtained from a study of T cell repertoires in cytomegalovirus infection. Turning to the study itself: A matching HLA type, together with CMV infection, was signaled by public TCR beta signatures. General study points: Across the ex vivo response, the dominant clonotypes were HLA-C-restricted CMV-specific TCR beta clonotypes. Carriers of CMV and the relevant HLA type were discriminated by public TCR beta frequency.

For this clonotype: Its specificity is unknown.

The CDR3 covers 17 residues. With 0 bases removed from V and 4 bases from J, the gap between germline ends came to 17 bases. Germline values: CDR1 LGHNT, CDR2 FRNRAP. MiXCR, run by TCRdb on the reads, gives a single entry per CDR3 protein. The sample lists 300,000 to 400,000 distinct CDR3 sequences, roughly 18% occurring once. The TCR originated in a human donor in good health (CMV status not recorded). Some clones in this sample may be carry-over from other donors' samples. The sequenced sample was PBMCs. V usage is TRBV12-5 and J usage is TRBJ2-3; a possible D gene is TRBD2 (5 bases). The CDR3 nucleotides are TGTGCTAGTGGTTTGGTACTTGTTCTAGCAGGAGCAGATACGCAGTATTTT. Translating gives CASGLVLVLAGADTQYF.